The present T cell receptor beta chain was sequenced within a study of lymphopenia after photon versus proton radiotherapy. In regard to this clone: Its antigen is still unknown.

CDR3 size: 16 residues. Trimming removed 4 bases at V and 0 bases at J, with 13 bases between. Per germline, CDR1 MNHEY and CDR2 SMNVEV (reference sequence). General study points: Post-nadir diversity loss with photons came from oligoclonal expansion, particularly CD8+ Temra cells.

Method: immunoSEQ multiplex PCR; TCRdb's copy keeps in-frame clones and lacks some. The repertoire has 160,000 or so clones, less than 90% of them found once; the top ten carry 4% to 5%. The chain uses TRBV27 and TRBJ2-1, with D possibly TRBD2 on 5 matching bases. The input for sequencing was peripheral blood, taken from a patient treated with photon-based radiotherapy. The clonotype was recovered from a man aged 45-65 years with gastric cancer. CDR3 region: CASSSYSVNSYNEQFF. The CDR3 region has the DNA TGTGCCAGCAGTTCATATAGCGTAAACTCCTACAATGAGCAGTTCTTC.